This TCR beta chain was recorded in a study of T cells in Graves' hyperthyroidism and ophthalmopathy. Study summary: At the time of initial diagnosis and before any treatment, peripheral blood was collected.

This clonotype came up many times. The antigen remains unidentified. Amplified TCR beta CDR3 regions came from RNA transcripts. HTBI primers were employed in a first-round RT-PCR of the TCR CDR3. TCRdb re-called the multiplex PCR reads with MiXCR, one entry per CDR3 protein. The sample yields 380,000 or so distinct CDR3 sequences, about 20% seen once. Overall study results and limits: Most expanded thyroid clonotypes above 0.001 recurred in blood.

Among the patients, aged 18 to 65, hyperthyroidism was newly diagnosed and had lasted under 2 months. The PBMCs had their origin in 10 ml of fresh peripheral blood. Germline lookup yields CDR1 SGHRS and CDR2 YFSETQ. This CDR3 contains 14 residues. J gave up 11 bases and V 4 bases, and 14 bases lay outside the gene matches. What was sequenced was blood. This receptor was identified in a woman aged 18-29 years with Graves' hyperthyroidism. V and J are TRBV5-1 and TRBJ2-7; 8 positions match TRBD1. The CDR3 DNA is TGCGCCAGCAGCCCGGACAGGGCCGCTTATCAGGAGTACTTC. It is translated as CASSPDRAAYQEYF. The full variable domain, its missing parts supplied by reference TRBV5-1 and TRBJ2-7, is KAGVTQTPRYLIKTRGQQVTLSCSPISGHRSVSWYQQTPGQGLQFLFEYFSETQRNKGNFPGRFSGRQFSNSRSEMNVSTLELGDSALYLCASSPDRAAYQEYFGPGTRLTVT.